This T cell receptor beta chain was captured in a study of blood T cells in healthy people across ages. Study information: With template switching, about one barcoded beta molecule was captured per two T cells. Study-wide results and caveats: With age, beta diversity per million T cells declined roughly linearly, significantly by 30 to 40. In these data, TCR beta diversity tracked strongly with naive T cell percentage.

This clonotype was detected a few times. Its antigen is currently unknown. Germline CDR1 DFQATT, CDR2 SNEGSKA (reference sequence). CDR3 length: 11 residues. V lost 4 bases and J 3 bases, leaving 6 bases between the germline ends. With a J-beta primer mix and a sample-barcoded 5' primer, a second PCR ran about 7 to 12 cycles. Tags on each cDNA molecule came from a template-switch adaptor with 12 random nucleotides. TCRdb reprocessed the 5' RACE reads via MiXCR and lists one record per CDR3 protein. The repertoire includes 1.5 million to 2 million distinct CDR3 sequences, about 50% of them detected once, and approximately 2.1% sits in the top ten.

This clonotype originated in a woman aged 40 to 50 in good health. The material sequenced was blood. The V call is TRBV20-1, the J call TRBJ2-5; no reliable D call. This chain's CDR3 is CSATKEETQYF. CDR3 nucleotide sequence: TGCAGTGCTACAAAGGAAGAGACCCAGTACTTC.